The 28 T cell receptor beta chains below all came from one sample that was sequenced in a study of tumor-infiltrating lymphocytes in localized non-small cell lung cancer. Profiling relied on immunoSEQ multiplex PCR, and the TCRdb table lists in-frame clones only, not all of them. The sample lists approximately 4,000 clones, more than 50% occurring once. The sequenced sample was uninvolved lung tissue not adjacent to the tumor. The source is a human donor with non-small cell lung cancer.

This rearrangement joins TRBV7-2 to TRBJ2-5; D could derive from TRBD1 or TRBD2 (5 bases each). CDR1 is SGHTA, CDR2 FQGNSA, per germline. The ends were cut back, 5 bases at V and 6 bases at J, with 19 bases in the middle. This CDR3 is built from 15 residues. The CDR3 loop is CASSPQWGTLQTQYF. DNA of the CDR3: TGTGCCAGCAGCCCTCAATGGGGGACCCTGCAGACCCAGTACTTC.

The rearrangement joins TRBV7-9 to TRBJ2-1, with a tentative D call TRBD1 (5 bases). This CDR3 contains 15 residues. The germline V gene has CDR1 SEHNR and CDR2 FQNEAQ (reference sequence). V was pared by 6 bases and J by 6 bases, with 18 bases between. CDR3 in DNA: TGTGCCAGCAGTACACAGAAAGTAAGGGGCAATGAGCAGTTCTTC. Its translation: CASSTQKVRGNEQFF. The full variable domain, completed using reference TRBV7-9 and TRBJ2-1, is DTGVSQNPRHKITKRGQNVTFRCDPISEHNRLYWYRQTLGQGPEFLTYFQNEAQLEKSRLLSDRFSAERPKGSFSTLEIQRTEQGDSAMYLCASSTQKVRGNEQFFGPGTRLTVL.

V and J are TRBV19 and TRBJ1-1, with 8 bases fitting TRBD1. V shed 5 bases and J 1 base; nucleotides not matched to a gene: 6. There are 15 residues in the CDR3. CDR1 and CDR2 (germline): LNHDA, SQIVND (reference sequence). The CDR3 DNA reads TGTGCCAGTAGTGAGCCGGGACAGGCGAACACTGAAGCTTTCTTT. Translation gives CASSEPGQANTEAFF.

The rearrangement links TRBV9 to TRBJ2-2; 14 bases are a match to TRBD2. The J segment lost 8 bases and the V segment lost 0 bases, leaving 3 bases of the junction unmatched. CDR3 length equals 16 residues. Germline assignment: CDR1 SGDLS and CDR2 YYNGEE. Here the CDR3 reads CASSVVGLAGVGELFF. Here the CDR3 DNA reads TGTGCCAGCAGCGTAGTGGGACTAGCGGGGGTTGGGGAGCTGTTTTTT.

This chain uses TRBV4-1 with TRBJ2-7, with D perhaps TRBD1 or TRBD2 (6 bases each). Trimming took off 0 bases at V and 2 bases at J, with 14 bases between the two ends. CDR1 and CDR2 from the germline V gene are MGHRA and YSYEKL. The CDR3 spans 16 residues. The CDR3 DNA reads TGCGCCAGCAGCCAAGAACGAGGGGGGCCCCCCTACGAGCAGTACTTC. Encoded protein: CASSQERGGPPYEQYF.

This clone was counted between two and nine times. The CDR3 nucleotides read TGTGCCAGCAGCTTGGAGGACGGAAGCACAGATACGCAGTATTTT. As protein: CASSLEDGSTDTQYF. The chain is built from TRBV5-5 and TRBJ2-3, with D uncertain. Trimming took 0 bases from V and 0 from J, leaving 8 bases between them. Germline V gene sequence: CDR1 SGHKS, CDR2 YYEKEE (reference sequence). The CDR3 runs 15 residues.

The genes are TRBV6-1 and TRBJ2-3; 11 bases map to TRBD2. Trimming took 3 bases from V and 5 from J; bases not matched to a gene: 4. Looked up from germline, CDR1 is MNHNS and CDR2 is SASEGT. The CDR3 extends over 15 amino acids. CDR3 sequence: CASSDSGGAGDTQYF. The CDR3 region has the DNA TGTGCCAGCAGTGATAGCGGGGGGGCTGGAGATACGCAGTATTTT.

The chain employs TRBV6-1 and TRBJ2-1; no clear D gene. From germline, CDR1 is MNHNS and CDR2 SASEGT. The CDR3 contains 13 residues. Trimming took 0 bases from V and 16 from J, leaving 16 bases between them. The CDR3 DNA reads TGTGCCAGCAGTGAAGCGAGAGACGCACGAGAATTCTTC. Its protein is CASSEARDAREFF.

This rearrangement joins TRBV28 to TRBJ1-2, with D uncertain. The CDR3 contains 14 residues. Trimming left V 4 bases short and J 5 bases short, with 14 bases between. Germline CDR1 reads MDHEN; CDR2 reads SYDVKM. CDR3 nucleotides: TGTGCCAGCAGTTACCCCCGGCTGACGTATGGCTACACCTTC. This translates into CASSYPRLTYGYTF.

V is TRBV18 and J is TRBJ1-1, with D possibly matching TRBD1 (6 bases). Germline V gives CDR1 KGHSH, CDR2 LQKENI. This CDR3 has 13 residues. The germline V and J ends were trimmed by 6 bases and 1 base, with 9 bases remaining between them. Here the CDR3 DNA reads TGTGCCAGCTCTGAGGGGGGGAACACTGAAGCTTTCTTT. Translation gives CASSEGGNTEAFF.

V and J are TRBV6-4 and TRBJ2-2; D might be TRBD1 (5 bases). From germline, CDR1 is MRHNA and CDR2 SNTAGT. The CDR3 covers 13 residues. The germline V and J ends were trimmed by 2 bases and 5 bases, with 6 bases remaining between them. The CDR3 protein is CASSDQGTGELFF. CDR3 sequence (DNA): TGTGCCAGCAGTGACCAGGGTACCGGGGAGCTGTTTTTT.

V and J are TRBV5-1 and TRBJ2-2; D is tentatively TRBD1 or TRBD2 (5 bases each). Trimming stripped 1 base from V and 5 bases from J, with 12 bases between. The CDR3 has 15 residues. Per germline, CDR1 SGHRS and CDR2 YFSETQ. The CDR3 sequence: CASSLSGRGTGELFF. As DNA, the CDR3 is TGCGCCAGCAGCTTGTCGGGGCGTGGAACCGGGGAGCTGTTTTTT.

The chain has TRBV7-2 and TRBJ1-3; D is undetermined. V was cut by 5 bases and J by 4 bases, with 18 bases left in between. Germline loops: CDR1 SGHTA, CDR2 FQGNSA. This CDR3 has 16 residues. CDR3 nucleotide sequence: TGTGCCAGCAGCCCGACCCGTCGGGAGTCCGGAAACACCATATATTTT. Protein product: CASSPTRRESGNTIYF.

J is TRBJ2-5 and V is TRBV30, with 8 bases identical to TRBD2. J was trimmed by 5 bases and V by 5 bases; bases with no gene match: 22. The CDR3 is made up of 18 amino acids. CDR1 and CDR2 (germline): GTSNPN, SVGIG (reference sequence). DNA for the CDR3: TGTGCCTGGTCCCTGACGCGGAGCTTAGCGGGGCTTTGGGAGACCCAGTACTTC. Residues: CAWSLTRSLAGLWETQYF.

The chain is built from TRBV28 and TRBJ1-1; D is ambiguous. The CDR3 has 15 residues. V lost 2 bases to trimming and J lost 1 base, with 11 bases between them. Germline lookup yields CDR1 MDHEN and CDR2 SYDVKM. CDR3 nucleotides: TGTGCCAGCAGTTTACGGCGGGCGGGGAACACTGAAGCTTTCTTT. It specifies CASSLRRAGNTEAFF.

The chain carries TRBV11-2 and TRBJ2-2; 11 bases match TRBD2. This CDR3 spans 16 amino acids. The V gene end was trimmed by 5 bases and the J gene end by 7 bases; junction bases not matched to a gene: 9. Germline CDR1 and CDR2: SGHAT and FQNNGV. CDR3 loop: CASSPRLAGTNGELFF. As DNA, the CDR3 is TGTGCCAGCAGCCCTCGACTAGCGGGGACTAACGGGGAGCTGTTTTTT.

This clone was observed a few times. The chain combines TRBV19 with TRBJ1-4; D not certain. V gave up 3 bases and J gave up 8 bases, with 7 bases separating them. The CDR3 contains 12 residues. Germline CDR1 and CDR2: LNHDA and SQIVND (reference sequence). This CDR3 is CASSIPYEKLFF. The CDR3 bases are TGTGCCAGTAGTATTCCTTACGAAAAACTGTTTTTT.

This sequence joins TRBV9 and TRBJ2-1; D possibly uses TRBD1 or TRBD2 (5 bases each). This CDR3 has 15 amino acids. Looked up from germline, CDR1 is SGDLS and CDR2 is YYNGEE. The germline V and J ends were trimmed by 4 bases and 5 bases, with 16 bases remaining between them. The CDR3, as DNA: TGTGCCAGCAGCCCCCGGAATAGGGACCACAATGAGCAGTTCTTC. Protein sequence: CASSPRNRDHNEQFF. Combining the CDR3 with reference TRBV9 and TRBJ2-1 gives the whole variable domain DSGVTQTPKHLITATGQRVTLRCSPRSGDLSVYWYQQSLDQGLQFLIQYYNGEERAKGNILERFSAQQFPDLHSELNLSSLELGDSALYFCASSPRNRDHNEQFFGPGTRLTVL.

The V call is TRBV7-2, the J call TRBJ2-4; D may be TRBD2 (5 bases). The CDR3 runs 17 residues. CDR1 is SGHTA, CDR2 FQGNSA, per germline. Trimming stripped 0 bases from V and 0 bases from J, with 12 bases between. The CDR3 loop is CASSLAPGGLAKNIQYF. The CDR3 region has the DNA TGTGCCAGCAGCTTAGCGCCGGGCGGACTAGCCAAAAACATTCAGTACTTC. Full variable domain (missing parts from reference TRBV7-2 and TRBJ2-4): GAGVSQSPSNKVTEKGKDVELRCDPISGHTALYWYRQSLGQGLEFLIYFQGNSAPDKSGLPSDRFSAERTGGSVSTLTIQRTQQEDSAVYLCASSLAPGGLAKNIQYFGAGTRLSVL.

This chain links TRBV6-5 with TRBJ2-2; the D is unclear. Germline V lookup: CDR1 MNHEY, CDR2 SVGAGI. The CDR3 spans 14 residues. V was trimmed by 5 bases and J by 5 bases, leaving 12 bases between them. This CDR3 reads CASSVKTGTGELFF. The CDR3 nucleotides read TGTGCCAGCAGTGTCAAGACTGGGACCGGGGAGCTGTTTTTT.

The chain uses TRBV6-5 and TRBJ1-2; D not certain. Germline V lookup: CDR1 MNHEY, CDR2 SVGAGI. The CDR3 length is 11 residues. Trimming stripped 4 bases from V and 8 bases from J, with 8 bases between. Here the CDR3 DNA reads TGTGCCAGCAGTTCGTTGGAGGGCTACACCTTC. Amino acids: CASSSLEGYTF.

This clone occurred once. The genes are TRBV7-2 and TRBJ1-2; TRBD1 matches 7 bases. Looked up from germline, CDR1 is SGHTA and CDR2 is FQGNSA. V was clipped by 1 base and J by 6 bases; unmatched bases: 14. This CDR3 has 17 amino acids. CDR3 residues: CASSLEGAGQGTDGYTF. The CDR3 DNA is TGTGCCAGCAGCTTAGAGGGGGCGGGACAAGGGACTGATGGCTACACCTTC.

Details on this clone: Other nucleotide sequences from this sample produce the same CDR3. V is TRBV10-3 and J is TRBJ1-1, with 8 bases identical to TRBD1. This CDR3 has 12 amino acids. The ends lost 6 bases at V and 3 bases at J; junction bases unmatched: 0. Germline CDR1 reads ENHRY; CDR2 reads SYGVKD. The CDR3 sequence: CAIRTGDTEAFF. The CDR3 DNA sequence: TGTGCCATCAGGACAGGGGACACTGAAGCTTTCTTT.

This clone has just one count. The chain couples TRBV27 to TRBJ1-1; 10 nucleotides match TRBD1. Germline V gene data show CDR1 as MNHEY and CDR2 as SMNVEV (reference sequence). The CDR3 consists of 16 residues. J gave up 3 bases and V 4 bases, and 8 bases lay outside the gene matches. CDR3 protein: CASSSGTGVPDTEAFF. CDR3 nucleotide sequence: TGTGCCAGCAGTTCCGGGACAGGGGTCCCAGACACTGAAGCTTTCTTT.

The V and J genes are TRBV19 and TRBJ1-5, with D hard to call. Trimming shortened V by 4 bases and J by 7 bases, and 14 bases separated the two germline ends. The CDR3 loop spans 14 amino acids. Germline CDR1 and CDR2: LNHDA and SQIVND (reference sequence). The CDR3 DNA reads TGTGCCAGTAGTAGAGAGGGTGTGTACCAGCCCCAGCATTTT. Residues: CASSREGVYQPQHF.

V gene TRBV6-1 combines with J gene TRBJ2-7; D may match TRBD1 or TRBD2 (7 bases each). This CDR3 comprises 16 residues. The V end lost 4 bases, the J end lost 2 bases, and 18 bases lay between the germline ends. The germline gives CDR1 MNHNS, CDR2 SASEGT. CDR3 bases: TGTGCCAGCAGTGTATCCAGGGGGGGAACGACCTACGAGCAGTACTTC. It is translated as CASSVSRGGTTYEQYF.

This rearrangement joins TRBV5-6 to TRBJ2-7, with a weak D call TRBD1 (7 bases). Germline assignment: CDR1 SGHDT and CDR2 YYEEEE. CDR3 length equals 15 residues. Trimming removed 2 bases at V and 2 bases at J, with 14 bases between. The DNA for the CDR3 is TGTGCCAGCAGCTTCTCAGGGGGGATCCCCTACGAGCAGTACTTC. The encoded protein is CASSFSGGIPYEQYF. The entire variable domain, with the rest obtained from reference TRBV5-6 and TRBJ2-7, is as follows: DAGVTQSPTHLIKTRGQQVTLRCSPKSGHDTVSWYQQALGQGPQFIFQYYEEEERQRGNFPDRFSGHQFPNYSSELNVNALLLGDSALYLCASSFSGGIPYEQYFGPGTRLTVT.

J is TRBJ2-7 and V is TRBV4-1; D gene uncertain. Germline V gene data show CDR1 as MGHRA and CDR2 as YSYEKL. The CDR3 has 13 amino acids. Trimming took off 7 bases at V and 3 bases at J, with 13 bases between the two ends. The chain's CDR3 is CASTMANGYEQYF. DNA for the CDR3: TGCGCCAGCACGATGGCGAATGGCTACGAGCAGTACTTC.